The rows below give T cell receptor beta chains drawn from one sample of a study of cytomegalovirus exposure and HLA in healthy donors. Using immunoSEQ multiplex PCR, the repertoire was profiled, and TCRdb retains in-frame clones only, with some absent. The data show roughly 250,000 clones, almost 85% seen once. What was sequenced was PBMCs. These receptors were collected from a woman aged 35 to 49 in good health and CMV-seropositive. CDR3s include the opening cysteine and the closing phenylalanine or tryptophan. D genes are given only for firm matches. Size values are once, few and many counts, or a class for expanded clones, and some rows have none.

CSVEASGSGEQFF	TGCAGCGTTGAGGCTAGCGGGAGTGGTGAGCAGTTCTTC	TRBJ2-1	.	TRBD2	TRBV29-1
CASRRQGGQPQHF	TGTGCCAGCAGACGACAGGGTGGTCAGCCCCAGCATTTT	TRBJ1-5	.	TRBD1	TRBV2
CASSIASLGSYEQYF	TGTGCCAGTAGTATAGCTTCCCTCGGCTCCTACGAGCAGTACTTC	TRBJ2-7	.	.	TRBV19
CASSSTRTTDTQYF	TGTGCCAGCAGTTCCACTAGGACCACAGATACGCAGTATTTT	TRBJ2-3	.	.	TRBV28
CASSPPRLAGRWGEQYF	TGTGCCAGCAGCCCCCCCCGACTAGCGGGGCGGTGGGGCGAGCAGTACTTC	TRBJ2-7	.	TRBD2	TRBV28
CASSLNPGANSGNTIYF	TGTGCCAGCAGTTTAAATCCAGGCGCCAACTCTGGAAACACCATATATTTT	TRBJ1-3	.	.	TRBV28
CASSLSQGSGNTIYF	TGTGCCAGCAGTTTATCCCAGGGGAGCGGAAACACCATATATTTT	TRBJ1-3	.	.	TRBV27
CSSSISPLWEWTDTQYF	TGTTCCAGCAGCATTAGTCCTCTGTGGGAGTGGACAGATACGCAGTATTTT	TRBJ2-3	.	.	TRBV7-9
CASTPRLAGSGANGLTF	TGTGCCAGCACCCCTCGGCTAGCGGGATCCGGGGCCAACGGCCTGACTTTC	TRBJ2-6	once	TRBD2	TRBV4-2
CASSYSIGTAAGELFF	TGTGCCAGCAGTTACTCGATTGGGACTGCAGCCGGGGAGCTGTTTTTT	TRBJ2-2	once	.	TRBV6-5
CAWSLTGNTIYF	TGTGCCTGGAGCCTTACCGGGAACACCATATATTTT	TRBJ1-3	.	.	TRBV30
CASSRGTGYEQYF	TGTGCCAGCAGCCGCGGGACAGGCTACGAGCAGTACTTC	TRBJ2-7	.	TRBD1	TRBV6-5
CSATTSPYGYTF	TGCAGCGCCACCACATCTCCCTATGGCTACACCTTC	TRBJ1-2	.	.	TRBV29-1
CASSLDWASTDTQYF	TGTGCCAGCAGCTTAGACTGGGCGAGCACAGATACGCAGTATTTT	TRBJ2-3	.	.	TRBV7-9
CASSVGQGEGNTIYF	TGTGCCAGCAGCGTCGGACAGGGGGAGGGAAACACCATATATTTT	TRBJ1-3	.	TRBD1	TRBV9
CASQEAVDYGYTF	TGTGCCAGCCAAGAGGCGGTTGACTATGGCTACACCTTC	TRBJ1-2	.	.	TRBV28